These 4 T cell receptor beta chains were all obtained from the same sample, sequenced in a study of STAT3 mutations in large granular lymphocyte leukemia. Points from the study as a whole: Every T-LGLL patient had at least one immunodominant TCRbeta clonotype.

Antigens for these TCRs are unknown. Sequencing was performed with immunoSEQ multiplex PCR; in TCRdb, only in-frame clones are kept and a portion is missing. The repertoire holds roughly 9,400 clones, roughly 90% seen once, with 55% to 75% in the top ten. Sequenced: peripheral blood mononuclear cells. The receptors originated from a man aged 60-69 years with T-cell large granular lymphocyte leukemia. Some clones in this sample may be carry-over from other donors' samples.

In its sample, this clone was seen once. The V and J genes are TRBV11-2 and TRBJ2-1, with D perhaps TRBD2 (6 bases). There are 13 residues in the CDR3. Trimming left V 1 base short and J 6 bases short, with 7 bases between. Germline V gives CDR1 SGHAT, CDR2 FQNNGV. The CDR3 DNA reads TGTGCCAGCAGCTTAGCGGGGGTCAATGAGCAGTTCTTC. Translated: CASSLAGVNEQFF. Complete variable domain (other parts from reference TRBV11-2 and TRBJ2-1): EAGVAQSPRYKIIEKRQSVAFWCNPISGHATLYWYQQILGQGPKLLIQFQNNGVVDDSQLPKDRFSAERLKGVDSTLKIQPAKLEDSAVYLCASSLAGVNEQFFGPGTRLTVL.

This rearrangement joins TRBV6-5 to TRBJ2-6; D might be TRBD1 or TRBD2, each matching 5 bases. Germline assignment: CDR1 MNHEY and CDR2 SVGAGI. The CDR3 spans 15 residues. V was trimmed by 4 bases and J by 0 bases, leaving 7 bases between them. The CDR3 DNA follows: TGTGCCAGCAGTTGGGGGAGCTCTGGGGCCAACGTCCTGACTTTC. Translation: CASSWGSSGANVLTF.

The rearrangement uses TRBV4-1 and TRBJ2-3, with 11 bases aligning to TRBD2. The length of the CDR3 is 16 residues. J lost 0 bases, V lost 4 bases, and 3 bases had no gene match. The germline V gene encodes CDR1 MGHRA and CDR2 YSYEKL. CDR3 loop: CASSLRLAGSTDTQYF. CDR3 nucleotide sequence: TGCGCCAGCAGCCTCCGACTAGCGGGGAGCACAGATACGCAGTATTTT.

The chain has TRBV9 and TRBJ1-2; TRBD1 is a possible D gene (5 bases). The V gene lost 2 bases and the J gene lost 8 bases, with 10 bases spanning the gap. Germline-derived CDR1 and CDR2 are SGDLS and YYNGEE. The CDR3 runs 12 residues. In DNA form, the CDR3 reads TGTGCCAGCAGCGTGTTGGGGGGAGGCTACACCTTC. Its protein is CASSVLGGGYTF. Filled out from reference TRBV9 and TRBJ1-2, the complete variable domain reads DSGVTQTPKHLITATGQRVTLRCSPRSGDLSVYWYQQSLDQGLQFLIQYYNGEERAKGNILERFSAQQFPDLHSELNLSSLELGDSALYFCASSVLGGGYTFGSGTRLTVV.